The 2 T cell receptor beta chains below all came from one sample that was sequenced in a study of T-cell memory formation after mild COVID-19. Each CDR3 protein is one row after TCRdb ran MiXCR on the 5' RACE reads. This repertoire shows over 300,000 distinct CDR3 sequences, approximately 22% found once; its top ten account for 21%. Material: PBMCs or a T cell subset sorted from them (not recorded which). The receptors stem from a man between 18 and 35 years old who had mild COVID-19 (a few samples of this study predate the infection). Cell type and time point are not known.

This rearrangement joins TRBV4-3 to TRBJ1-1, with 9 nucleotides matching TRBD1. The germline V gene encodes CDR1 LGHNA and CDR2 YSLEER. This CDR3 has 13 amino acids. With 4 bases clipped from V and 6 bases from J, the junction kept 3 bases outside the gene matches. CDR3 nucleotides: TGCGCCAGCAGCCCACAGGGGGCTCCTGAAGCTTTCTTT. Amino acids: CASSPQGAPEAFF.

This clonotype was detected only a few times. Here the CDR3 reads CSARRPTGAGDTQYF. The CDR3 nucleotides are TGCAGTGCTAGACGCCCGACGGGGGCCGGGGATACGCAGTATTTT. The chain uses TRBV20-1 and TRBJ2-3; the D gene could be TRBD1 or TRBD2 (6 bases each). Germline V gene sequence: CDR1 DFQATT, CDR2 SNEGSKA (reference sequence). CDR3 length: 15 amino acids. V gave up 2 bases and J gave up 6 bases, with 18 bases separating them.